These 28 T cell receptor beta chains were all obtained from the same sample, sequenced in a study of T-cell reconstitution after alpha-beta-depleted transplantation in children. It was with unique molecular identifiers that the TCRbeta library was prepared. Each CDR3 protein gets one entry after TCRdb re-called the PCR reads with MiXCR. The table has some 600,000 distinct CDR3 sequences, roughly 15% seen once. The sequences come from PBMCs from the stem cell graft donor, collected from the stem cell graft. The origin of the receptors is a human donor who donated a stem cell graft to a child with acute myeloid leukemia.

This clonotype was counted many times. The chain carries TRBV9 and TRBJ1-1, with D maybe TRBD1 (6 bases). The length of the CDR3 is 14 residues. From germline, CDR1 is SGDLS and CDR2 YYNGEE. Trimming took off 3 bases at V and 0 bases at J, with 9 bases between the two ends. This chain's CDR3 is CASSGGGLNTEAFF. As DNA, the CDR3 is TGTGCCAGCAGCGGGGGGGGGCTGAACACTGAAGCTTTCTTT.

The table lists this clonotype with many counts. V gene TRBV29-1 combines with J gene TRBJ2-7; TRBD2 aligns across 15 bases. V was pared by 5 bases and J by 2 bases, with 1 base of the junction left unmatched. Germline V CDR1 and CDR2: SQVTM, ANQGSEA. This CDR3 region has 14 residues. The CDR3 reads CSVRTSGGAYEQYF. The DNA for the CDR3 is TGCAGCGTTCGGACTAGCGGGGGGGCCTACGAGCAGTACTTC.

The CDR3 loop is CASSLARGGFRANVLTF. CDR3 nucleotide sequence: TGTGCCAGCAGCTTGGCCCGTGGAGGATTCAGGGCCAACGTCCTGACTTTC. This rearrangement joins TRBV5-5 to TRBJ2-6, with D tentatively TRBD2 (5 bases). Trimming stripped 0 bases from V and 5 bases from J, with 15 bases between. CDR3 length equals 17 residues. Germline CDR1 is SGHKS and CDR2 is YYEKEE (reference sequence).

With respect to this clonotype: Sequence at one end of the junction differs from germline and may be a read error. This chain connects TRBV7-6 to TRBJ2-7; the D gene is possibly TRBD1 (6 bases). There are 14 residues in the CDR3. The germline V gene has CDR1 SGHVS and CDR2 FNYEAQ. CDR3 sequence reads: CAGSLEAGAYEQYF. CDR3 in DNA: TGTGCCGGCAGCTTAGAGGCAGGGGCCTACGAGCAGTACTTC.

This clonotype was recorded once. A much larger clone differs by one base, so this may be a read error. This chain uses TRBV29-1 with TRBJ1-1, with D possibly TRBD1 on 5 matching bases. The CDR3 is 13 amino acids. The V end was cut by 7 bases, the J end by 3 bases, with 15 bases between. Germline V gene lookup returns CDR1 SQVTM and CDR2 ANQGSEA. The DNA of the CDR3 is TGCAGCGCAGGGTGGGGTGCGGACACTGAAGCTTTCTTT. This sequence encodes CSAGWGADTEAFF.

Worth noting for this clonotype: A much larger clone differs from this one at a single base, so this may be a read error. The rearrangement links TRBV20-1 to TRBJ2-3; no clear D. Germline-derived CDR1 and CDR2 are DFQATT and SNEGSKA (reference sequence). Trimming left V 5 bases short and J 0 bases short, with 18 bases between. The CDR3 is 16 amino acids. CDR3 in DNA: TGCAGTGCTGGGCCCCTCGAGAAGATTAGCACAGATACGCAGTATTTT. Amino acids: CSAGPLEKISTDTQYF.

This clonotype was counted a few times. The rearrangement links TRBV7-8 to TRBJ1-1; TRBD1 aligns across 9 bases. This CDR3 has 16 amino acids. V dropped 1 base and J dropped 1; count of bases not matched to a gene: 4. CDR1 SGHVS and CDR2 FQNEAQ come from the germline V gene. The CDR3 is CASSLGQTGGNTEAFF. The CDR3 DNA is TGTGCCAGCAGCTTAGGCCAGACAGGGGGGAACACTGAAGCTTTCTTT.

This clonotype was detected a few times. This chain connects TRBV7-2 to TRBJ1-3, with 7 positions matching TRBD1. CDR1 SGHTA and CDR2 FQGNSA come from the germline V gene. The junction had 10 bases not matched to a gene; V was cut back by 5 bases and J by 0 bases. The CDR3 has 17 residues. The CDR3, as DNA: TGTGCCAGCAGCCCCCCTCCGACAGGGAACTCTGGAAACACCATATATTTT. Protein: CASSPPPTGNSGNTIYF.

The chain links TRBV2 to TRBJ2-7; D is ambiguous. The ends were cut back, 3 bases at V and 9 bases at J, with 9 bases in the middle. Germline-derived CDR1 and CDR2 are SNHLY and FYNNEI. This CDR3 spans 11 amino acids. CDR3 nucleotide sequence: TGTGCCAGCAGTGAGGTGGCCGGGCAGTACTTC. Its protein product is CASSEVAGQYF.

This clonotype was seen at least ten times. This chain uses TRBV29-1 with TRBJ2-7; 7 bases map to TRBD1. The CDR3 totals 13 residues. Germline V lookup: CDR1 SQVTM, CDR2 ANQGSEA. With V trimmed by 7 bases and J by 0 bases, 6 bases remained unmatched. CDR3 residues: CSAVDRDSYEQYF. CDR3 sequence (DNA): TGCAGCGCCGTTGACAGGGACTCCTACGAGCAGTACTTC.

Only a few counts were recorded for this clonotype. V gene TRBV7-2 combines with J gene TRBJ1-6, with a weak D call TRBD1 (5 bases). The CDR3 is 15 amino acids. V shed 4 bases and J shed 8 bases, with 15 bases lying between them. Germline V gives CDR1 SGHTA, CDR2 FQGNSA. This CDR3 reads CASSSGSGFYSPLHF. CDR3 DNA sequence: TGTGCCAGCAGCTCCGGGTCAGGGTTTTATTCACCCCTCCACTTT.

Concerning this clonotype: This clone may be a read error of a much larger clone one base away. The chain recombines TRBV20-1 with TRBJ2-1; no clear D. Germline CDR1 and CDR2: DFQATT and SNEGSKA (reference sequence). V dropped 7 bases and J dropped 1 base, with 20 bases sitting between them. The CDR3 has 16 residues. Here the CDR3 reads CSVGPSVRKSYNEQFF. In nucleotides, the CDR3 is TGCAGTGTGGGTCCCAGCGTCCGGAAGTCCTACAATGAGCAGTTCTTC.

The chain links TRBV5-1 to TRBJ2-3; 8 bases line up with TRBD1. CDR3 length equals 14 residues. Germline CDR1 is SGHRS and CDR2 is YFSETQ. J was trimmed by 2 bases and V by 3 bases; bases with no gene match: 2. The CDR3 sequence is CASSWTGNTDTQYF. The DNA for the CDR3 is TGCGCCAGCAGCTGGACAGGGAACACAGATACGCAGTATTTT.

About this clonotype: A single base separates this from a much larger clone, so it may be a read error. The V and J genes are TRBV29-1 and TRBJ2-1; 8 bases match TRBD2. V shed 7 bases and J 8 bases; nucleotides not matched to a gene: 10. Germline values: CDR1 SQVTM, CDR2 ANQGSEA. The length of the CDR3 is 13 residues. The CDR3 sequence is CSDFSGTYHEQFF. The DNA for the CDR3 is TGCAGCGATTTTAGCGGGACTTACCATGAGCAGTTCTTC.

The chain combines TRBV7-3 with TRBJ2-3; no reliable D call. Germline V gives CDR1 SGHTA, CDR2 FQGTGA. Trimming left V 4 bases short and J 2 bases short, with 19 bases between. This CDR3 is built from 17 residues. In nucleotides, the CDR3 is TGTGCCAGCAGCTCCACGTCCGCCCAGGATGACACAGATACGCAGTATTTT. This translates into CASSSTSAQDDTDTQYF.

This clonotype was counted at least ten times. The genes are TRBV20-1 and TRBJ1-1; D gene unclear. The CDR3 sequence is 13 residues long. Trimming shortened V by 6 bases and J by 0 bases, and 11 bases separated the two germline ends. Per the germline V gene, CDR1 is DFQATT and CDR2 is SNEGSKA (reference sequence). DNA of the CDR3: TGCAGTGCCCGGCCCGTAATGAACACTGAAGCTTTCTTT. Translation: CSARPVMNTEAFF.

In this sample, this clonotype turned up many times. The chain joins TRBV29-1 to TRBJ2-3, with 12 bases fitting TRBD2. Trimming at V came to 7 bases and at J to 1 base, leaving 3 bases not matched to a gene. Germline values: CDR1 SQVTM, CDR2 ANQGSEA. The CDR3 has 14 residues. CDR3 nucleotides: TGCAGCGCGACTAGCGGGGGCCGCACAGATACGCAGTATTTT. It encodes CSATSGGRTDTQYF.

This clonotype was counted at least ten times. CDR3 nucleotides: TGCAGTGCTAGAGACCGGGACAGCCCATTCTACGAGCAGTACTTC. Its protein is CSARDRDSPFYEQYF. The chain carries TRBV20-1 and TRBJ2-7; TRBD1 matches 7 bases. Germline V gene data show CDR1 as DFQATT and CDR2 as SNEGSKA (reference sequence). The CDR3 is 15 residues long. V trimming: 0 bases; J trimming: 3 bases; junction bases outside the gene matches: 8.

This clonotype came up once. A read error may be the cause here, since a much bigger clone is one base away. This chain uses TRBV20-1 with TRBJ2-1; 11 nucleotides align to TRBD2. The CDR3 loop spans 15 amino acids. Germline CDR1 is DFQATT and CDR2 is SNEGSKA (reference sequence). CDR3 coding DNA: TGCGGTGCTGGCCCGACTAGCGGGGATTACAATGAGCAGTTCTTC. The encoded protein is CGAGPTSGDYNEQFF.

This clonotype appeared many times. The DNA for the CDR3 is TGCAGTGCCCCCGAGCGCAGGGCCAAAAACATTCAGTACTTC. Its translation: CSAPERRAKNIQYF. The rearrangement links TRBV20-1 to TRBJ2-4, with D uncertain. Between the trimmed V and J ends, which lost 6 bases and 1 base, there was a span of 13 bases. From germline, CDR1 is DFQATT and CDR2 SNEGSKA (reference sequence). This CDR3 comprises 14 residues.

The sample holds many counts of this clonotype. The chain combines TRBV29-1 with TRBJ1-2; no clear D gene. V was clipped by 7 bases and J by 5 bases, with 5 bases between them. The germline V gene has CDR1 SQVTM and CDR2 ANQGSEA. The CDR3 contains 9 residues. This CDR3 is CSEHYGYTF. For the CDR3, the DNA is TGCAGCGAACATTATGGCTACACCTTC.

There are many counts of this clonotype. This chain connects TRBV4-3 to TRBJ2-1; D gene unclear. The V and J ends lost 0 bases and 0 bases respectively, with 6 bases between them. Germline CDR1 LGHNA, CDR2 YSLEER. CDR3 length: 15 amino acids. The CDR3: CASSQDPGSYNEQFF. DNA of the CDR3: TGCGCCAGCAGCCAAGATCCGGGCTCCTACAATGAGCAGTTCTTC.

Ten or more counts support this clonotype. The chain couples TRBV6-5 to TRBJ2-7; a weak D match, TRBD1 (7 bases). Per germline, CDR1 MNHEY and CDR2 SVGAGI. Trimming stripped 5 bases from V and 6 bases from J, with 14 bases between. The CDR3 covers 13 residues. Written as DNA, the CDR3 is TGTGCCAGCAGTCGGGCAGGGGGAGGCGAGCAGTACGTC. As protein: CASSRAGGGEQYV.

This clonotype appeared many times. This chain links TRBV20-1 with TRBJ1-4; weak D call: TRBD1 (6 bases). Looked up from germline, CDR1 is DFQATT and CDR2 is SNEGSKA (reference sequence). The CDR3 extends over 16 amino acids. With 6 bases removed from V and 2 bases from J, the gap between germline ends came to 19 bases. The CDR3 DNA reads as TGCAGTGCCACCGACAGGTGGTTAGAGACTAATGAAAAACTGTTTTTT. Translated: CSATDRWLETNEKLFF.

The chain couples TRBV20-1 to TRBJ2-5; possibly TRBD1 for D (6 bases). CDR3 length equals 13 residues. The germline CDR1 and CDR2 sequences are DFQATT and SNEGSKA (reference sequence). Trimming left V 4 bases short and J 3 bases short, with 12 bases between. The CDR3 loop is CSATHTGKETQYF. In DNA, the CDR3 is TGCAGTGCTACCCACACAGGGAAAGAGACCCAGTACTTC.

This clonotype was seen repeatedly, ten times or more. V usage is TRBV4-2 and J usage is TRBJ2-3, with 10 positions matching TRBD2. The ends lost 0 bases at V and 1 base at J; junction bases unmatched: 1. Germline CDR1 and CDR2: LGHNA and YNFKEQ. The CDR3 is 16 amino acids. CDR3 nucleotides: TGTGCCAGCAGCCAAGACCTAGCGGGGGGCACAGATACGCAGTATTTT. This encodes CASSQDLAGGTDTQYF.

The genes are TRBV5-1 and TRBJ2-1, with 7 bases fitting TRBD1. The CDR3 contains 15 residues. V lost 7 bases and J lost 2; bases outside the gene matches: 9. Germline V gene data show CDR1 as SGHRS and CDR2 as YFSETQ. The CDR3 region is CASDSSGTAYNEQFF. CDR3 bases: TGCGCCAGCGACTCCTCCGGGACAGCCTACAATGAGCAGTTCTTC.

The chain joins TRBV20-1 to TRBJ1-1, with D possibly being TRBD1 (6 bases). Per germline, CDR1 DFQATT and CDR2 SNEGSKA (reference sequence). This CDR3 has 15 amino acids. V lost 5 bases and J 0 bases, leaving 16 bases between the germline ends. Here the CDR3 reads CSALRQAPMNTEAFF. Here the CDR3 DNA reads TGCAGTGCTCTCCGACAGGCGCCAATGAACACTGAAGCTTTCTTT.